This paragraph reports one TCR beta chain. Its antigen is unidentified. Study-wide results and limits: Tumor memory CD4+ T cell TCR gene usage was found to cluster with blood and lymph node memory CD4+ cells and with lymph node naive CD4+ cells.

Constant-region reverse primers amplified full-length variable regions, followed by semi-nested Nested Universal Primer A PCR. MiXCR was run by TCRdb on the 5' RACE reads, yielding one entry per CDR3 protein. The sample includes about 41,000 distinct CDR3 sequences, just under 30% of them seen just once. This CDR3 is 15 amino acids long. CDR1 is SGHRS and CDR2 is YFSETQ in the germline V gene. V was cut by 9 bases and J by 1 base, with 14 bases left in between. Sample: memory CD4+ T cells sorted from a lymph node. Subset reported: memory CD4+ T cells, CD4+CD45RO+CD25-. The TCR comes from a female donor with breast cancer. The chain links TRBV5-1 to TRBJ2-6; the D gene is possibly TRBD1 (6 bases). The CDR3: CATQAQGSGANVLTF. In DNA, the CDR3 is TGCGCCACCCAAGCGCAGGGGTCTGGGGCCAACGTCCTGACTTTC.